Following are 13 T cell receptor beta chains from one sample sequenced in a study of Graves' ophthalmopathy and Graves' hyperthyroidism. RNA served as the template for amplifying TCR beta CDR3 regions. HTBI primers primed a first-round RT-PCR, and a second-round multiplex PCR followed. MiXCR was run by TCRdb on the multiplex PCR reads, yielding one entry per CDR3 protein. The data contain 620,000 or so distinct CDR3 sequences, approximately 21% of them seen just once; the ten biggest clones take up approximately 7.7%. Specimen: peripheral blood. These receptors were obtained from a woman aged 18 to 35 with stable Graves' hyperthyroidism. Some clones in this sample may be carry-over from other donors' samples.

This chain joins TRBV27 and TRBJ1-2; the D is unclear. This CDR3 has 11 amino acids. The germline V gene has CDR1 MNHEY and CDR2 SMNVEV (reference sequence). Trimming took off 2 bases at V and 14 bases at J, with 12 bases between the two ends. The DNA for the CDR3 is TGTGCCAGCAGTTTAGGGCTCCGAAGTACCTTC. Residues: CASSLGLRSTF.

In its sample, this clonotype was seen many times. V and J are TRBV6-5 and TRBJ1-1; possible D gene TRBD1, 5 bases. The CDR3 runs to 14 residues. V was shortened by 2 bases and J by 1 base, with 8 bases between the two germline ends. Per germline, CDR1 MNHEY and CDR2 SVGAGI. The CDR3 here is CASSYGGRNTEAFF. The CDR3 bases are TGTGCCAGCAGTTACGGGGGACGGAACACTGAAGCTTTCTTT.

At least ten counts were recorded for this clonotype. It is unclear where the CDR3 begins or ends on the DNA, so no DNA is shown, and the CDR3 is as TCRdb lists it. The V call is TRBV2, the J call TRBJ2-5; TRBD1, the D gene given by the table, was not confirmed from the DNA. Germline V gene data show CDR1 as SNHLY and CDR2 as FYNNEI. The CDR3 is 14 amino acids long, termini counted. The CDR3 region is CATSRAGRLETQYF.

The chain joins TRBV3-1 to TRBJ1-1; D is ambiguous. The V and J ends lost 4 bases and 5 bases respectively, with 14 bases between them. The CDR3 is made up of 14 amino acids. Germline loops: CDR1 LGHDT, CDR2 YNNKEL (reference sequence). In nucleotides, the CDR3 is TGTGCCAGCAGCCTACCTTTGGGGATGACTGAAGCTTTCTTT. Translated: CASSLPLGMTEAFF.

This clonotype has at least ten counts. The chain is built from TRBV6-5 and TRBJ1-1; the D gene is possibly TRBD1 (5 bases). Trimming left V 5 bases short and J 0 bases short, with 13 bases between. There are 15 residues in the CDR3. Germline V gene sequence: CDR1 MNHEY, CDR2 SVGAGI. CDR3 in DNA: TGTGCCAGCAGTCTCGACAGCAATATGAACACTGAAGCTTTCTTT. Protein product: CASSLDSNMNTEAFF.

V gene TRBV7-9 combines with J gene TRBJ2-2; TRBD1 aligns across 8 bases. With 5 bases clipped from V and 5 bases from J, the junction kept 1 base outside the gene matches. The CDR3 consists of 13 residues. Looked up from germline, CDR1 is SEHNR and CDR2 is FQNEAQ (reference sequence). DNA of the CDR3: TGTGCCAGCAGCACAGGGGGTACCGGGGAGCTGTTTTTT. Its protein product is CASSTGGTGELFF.

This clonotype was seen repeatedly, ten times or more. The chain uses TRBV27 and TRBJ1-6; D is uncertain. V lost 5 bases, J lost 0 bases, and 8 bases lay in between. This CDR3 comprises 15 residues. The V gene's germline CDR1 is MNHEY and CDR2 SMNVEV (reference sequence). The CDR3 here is CASSRFSSYNSPLHF. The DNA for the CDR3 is TGTGCCAGCAGTCGTTTCAGCTCCTATAATTCACCCCTCCACTTT.

The CDR3 loop is CASSLRRGGNSGNTIYF. Here the CDR3 DNA reads TGTGCCAGCAGCCTCCGGAGGGGGGGAAACTCTGGAAACACCATATATTTT. This sequence joins TRBV12-3 or TRBV12-4 and TRBJ1-3, with D perhaps TRBD1 (6 bases). V was trimmed by 6 bases and J by 0 bases, leaving 18 bases between them. The CDR3 length is 17 residues.

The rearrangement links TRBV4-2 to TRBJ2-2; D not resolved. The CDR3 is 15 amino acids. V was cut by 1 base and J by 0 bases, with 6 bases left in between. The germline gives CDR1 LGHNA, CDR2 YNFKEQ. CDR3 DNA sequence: TGTGCCAGCAGCCAAGTAATCCCGAACACCGGGGAGCTGTTTTTT. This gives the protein CASSQVIPNTGELFF.

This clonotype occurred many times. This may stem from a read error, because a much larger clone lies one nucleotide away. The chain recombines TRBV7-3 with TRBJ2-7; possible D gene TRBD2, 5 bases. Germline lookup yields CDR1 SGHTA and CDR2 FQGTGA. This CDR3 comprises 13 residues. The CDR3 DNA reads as TGTGCCAGCAGCTTAAGCGGAGACTACGAGCAGCACTTC. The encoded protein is CASSLSGDYEQHF.

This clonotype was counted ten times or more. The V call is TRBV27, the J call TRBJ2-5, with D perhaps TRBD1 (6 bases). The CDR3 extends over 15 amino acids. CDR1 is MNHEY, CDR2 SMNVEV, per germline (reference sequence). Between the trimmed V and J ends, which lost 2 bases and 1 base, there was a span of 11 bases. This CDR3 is CASSLTTGLQETQYF. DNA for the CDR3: TGTGCCAGCAGTTTAACGACAGGACTCCAAGAGACCCAGTACTTC.

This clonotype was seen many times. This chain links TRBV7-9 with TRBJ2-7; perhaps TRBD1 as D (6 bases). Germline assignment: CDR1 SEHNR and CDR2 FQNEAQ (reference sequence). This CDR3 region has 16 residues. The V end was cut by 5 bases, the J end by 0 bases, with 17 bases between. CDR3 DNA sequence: TGTGCCAGCAGCCAGGGACACCTGGGAAGCTCCTACGAGCAGTACTTC. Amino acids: CASSQGHLGSSYEQYF.

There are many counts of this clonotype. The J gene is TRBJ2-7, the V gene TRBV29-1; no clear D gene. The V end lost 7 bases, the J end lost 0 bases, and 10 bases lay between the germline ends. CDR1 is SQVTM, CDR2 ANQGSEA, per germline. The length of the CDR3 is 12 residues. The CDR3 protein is CSAYESSYEQYF. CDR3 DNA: TGCAGCGCCTACGAGAGCTCCTACGAGCAGTACTTC.